Listed here is a single T cell receptor beta chain. The target antigen is unknown. The sample comes from a study of cytotoxic CD8 clonotypes in ibrutinib-treated CLL. Study information: The subjects consisted of ten to twelve relapsed/refractory and over 14 treatment-naive individuals, with around 17 IGHV unmutated. Study conclusions and caveats: Researchers report that baseline clonality outpaced age-matched healthy donors and tracked circulating CD8+ T-cell counts. Upon ibrutinib response clonality rose, and upon progression it fell back toward baseline.

The CDR3 loop spans 14 amino acids. Germline V gene data show CDR1 as LNHNV and CDR2 as YYDKDF (reference sequence). Trimming took 0 bases from V and 8 from J, leaving 13 bases between them. Sequenced by immunoSEQ multiplex PCR; TCRdb stores in-frame clones only, minus some. The sample comprises over 130,000 clones, 65% to 85% of which are singletons, and roughly 7.2% rests with the top ten. The origin of this receptor is a human donor with chronic lymphocytic leukemia. This sample comprised PBMCs, obtained after 36 months of ibrutinib treatment. The V gene is TRBV15, the J gene TRBJ1-1; no clear D gene. DNA of the CDR3: TGTGCCACCAGCAGAGATGCTCACATCTCCGAAGCTTTCTTT. Protein sequence: CATSRDAHISEAFF.